These 14 T cell receptor beta chains were all obtained from the same sample, sequenced in a study of T cell changes during pregnancy in multiple sclerosis. The method was immunoSEQ multiplex PCR; TCRdb's version includes in-frame clones alone and lacks a portion of them. The table has about 31,000 clones, under 95% seen once. The sequenced sample was CD4+ T cells from peripheral blood mononuclear cells, obtained in the second trimester of pregnancy. Receptor source: a female donor with multiple sclerosis, enrolled in a pregnancy study.

The rearrangement links TRBV5-6 to TRBJ2-7; TRBD1 matches at 8 bases. Germline assignment: CDR1 SGHDT and CDR2 YYEEEE. V lost 3 bases, J lost 0 bases, and 2 bases stayed unmatched. This CDR3 is built from 14 residues. The CDR3 sequence: CASSWDRSSYEQYF. The DNA of the CDR3 is TGTGCCAGCAGCTGGGACAGGAGCTCCTACGAGCAGTACTTC.

The chain links TRBV28 to TRBJ1-2; tentative D call: TRBD1 (6 bases). The CDR3 runs to 12 residues. The ends were cut back, 6 bases at V and 5 bases at J, with 10 bases in the middle. Germline V gene lookup returns CDR1 MDHEN and CDR2 SYDVKM. Here the CDR3 reads CASRPQGYGYTF. For the CDR3, the DNA is TGTGCCAGCAGACCTCAGGGGTATGGCTACACCTTC.

The chain employs TRBV7-2 and TRBJ1-2; 8 positions match TRBD1. Germline V gene data show CDR1 as SGHTA and CDR2 as FQGNSA. The V gene end was trimmed by 1 base and the J gene end by 4 bases; junction bases not matched to a gene: 5. This CDR3 has 15 residues. Written as DNA, the CDR3 is TGTGCCAGCAGCTTAGAAAGGACAGGGCCCTATGGCTACACCTTC. It is translated as CASSLERTGPYGYTF.

V and J are TRBV5-1 and TRBJ1-1; TRBD1 agrees at 7 bases. Germline V lookup: CDR1 SGHRS, CDR2 YFSETQ. J was trimmed by 2 bases and V by 4 bases; bases with no gene match: 11. This CDR3 is 16 amino acids long. In DNA form, the CDR3 reads TGCGCCAGCAGCAGGACTCCGGGACAGTATAACACTGAAGCTTTCTTT. This codes for CASSRTPGQYNTEAFF.

In nucleotides, the CDR3 is TGCGCCAGCAGCCATTTGGGAGGGGACCACGAGCAGTACTTC. It encodes CASSHLGGDHEQYF. The chain carries TRBV4-1 and TRBJ2-7; 7 bases map to TRBD2. From germline, CDR1 is MGHRA and CDR2 YSYEKL. This CDR3 comprises 14 residues. With 3 bases clipped from V and 5 bases from J, the junction kept 7 bases outside the gene matches.

J is TRBJ2-2 and V is TRBV7-8; 10 positions agree with TRBD2. The CDR3 is made up of 17 amino acids. Germline CDR1 is SGHVS and CDR2 is FQNEAQ. J lost 6 bases, V lost 1 base, and 8 bases had no gene match. The CDR3 region has the DNA TGTGCCAGCAGCTTAGGCCCTAGCGGGAGTAGCGCCGGGGAGCTGTTTTTT. It codes for CASSLGPSGSSAGELFF.

This chain joins TRBV14 and TRBJ1-3; D perhaps matches TRBD1 (5 bases). Germline CDR1 is SGHDN and CDR2 is FVKESK. V lost 4 bases to trimming and J lost 0 bases, with 10 bases between them. This CDR3 spans 15 amino acids. CDR3 sequence: CASSPPGNSGNTIYF. The CDR3 DNA is TGTGCCAGCAGCCCTCCAGGGAACTCTGGAAACACCATATATTTT.

The chain uses TRBV6-1 and TRBJ1-2, with 7 bases matching TRBD1. V lost 10 bases and J lost 3; bases outside the gene matches: 5. The CDR3 spans 12 residues. Germline-derived CDR1 and CDR2 are MNHNS and SASEGT. This CDR3 reads CATTGTDYGYTF. DNA for the CDR3: TGTGCCACCACCGGGACAGACTATGGCTACACCTTC.

J is TRBJ2-5 and V is TRBV7-2, with 12 bases identical to TRBD1. Per germline, CDR1 SGHTA and CDR2 FQGNSA. Trimming at V came to 4 bases and at J to 5 bases, leaving 5 bases not matched to a gene. There are 15 residues in the CDR3. CDR3 DNA sequence: TGTGCCAGCAGCTGGGACAGGGGGCGCGATGAGACCCAGTACTTC. Amino acids: CASSWDRGRDETQYF.

This clone was counted a single time. V usage is TRBV6-1 and J usage is TRBJ2-6; unclear D gene. This CDR3 has 15 amino acids. The V and J ends lost 2 bases and 0 bases respectively, with 5 bases between them. CDR1 and CDR2 (germline): MNHNS, SASEGT. Written as DNA, the CDR3 is TGTGCCAGCAGTGAAAGCATCTCTGGGGCCAACGTCCTGACTTTC. Amino acid sequence: CASSESISGANVLTF.

The CDR3 bases are TGTGCCAGTATTCCCCGTGGGGACAGCGACCCATTCCATCAGCCCCAGCATTTT. Amino acid sequence: CASIPRGDSDPFHQPQHF. The chain combines TRBV13 with TRBJ1-5; 7 nucleotides agree with TRBD1. The CDR3 loop spans 18 amino acids. Germline V lookup: CDR1 PRHDT, CDR2 FYEKMQ (reference sequence). The ends lost 9 bases at V and 5 bases at J; junction bases unmatched: 22.

The chain employs TRBV27 and TRBJ2-1; possible D gene TRBD1, 5 bases. There are 17 residues in the CDR3. Trimming cost V 1 base and J 0 bases, with 13 bases left between them. Germline CDR1 reads MNHEY; CDR2 reads SMNVEV (reference sequence). The CDR3 spells CASSLWGGGNSYNEQFF. The CDR3 nucleotides read TGTGCCAGCAGTTTATGGGGCGGTGGAAACTCCTACAATGAGCAGTTCTTC.

The genes are TRBV30 and TRBJ1-5, with no clear D. V shed 2 bases and J shed 3 bases, with 11 bases lying between them. The CDR3 has 14 residues. Germline V gene data show CDR1 as GTSNPN and CDR2 as SVGIG (reference sequence). The CDR3 DNA is TGTGCCTGGAGTTTTACAGCACTCAATCAGCCCCAGCATTTT. It codes for CAWSFTALNQPQHF.

This sequence joins TRBV6-5 and TRBJ1-2; a possible D gene is TRBD1 (5 bases). This CDR3 has 15 residues. Germline lookup yields CDR1 MNHEY and CDR2 SVGAGI. Between the trimmed V and J ends, which lost 0 bases and 8 bases, there was a span of 16 bases. The CDR3 sequence is CASSYSGLSGYGYTF. The CDR3 nucleotides read TGTGCCAGCAGTTACTCGGGTCTATCAGGGTACGGCTACACCTTC.